This T cell receptor beta chain was recorded in a study of cytomegalovirus exposure and HLA in healthy donors. PCR employed 60 Vbeta and 13 Jbeta primers. Only in-frame clones appear in the TCRdb table, and some are missing; sequencing was by immunoSEQ multiplex PCR. The sample contains 150,000 to 200,000 clones, 84% of which appear only once. With respect to this clone: As yet, its antigen is unknown.

The V end lost 8 bases, the J end lost 8 bases, and 18 bases lay between the germline ends. The V gene's germline CDR1 is SNHLY and CDR2 FYNNEI. The CDR3 contains 13 residues. Study results and limitations: The number of N-insertions in an Asian-associated ancestry cluster was reportedly below the 666-donor mean in a later analysis.

Sequences were obtained from PBMCs. The gene calls are TRBV2 and TRBJ1-2; D is perhaps TRBD1 (5 bases). The origin of this receptor is a boy aged 10-17 years in good health and CMV-seronegative. The CDR3 sequence: CASPEGRIKGYTF. The CDR3 bases are TGTGCCAGCCCGGAGGGACGGATTAAAGGCTACACCTTC.